These T cell receptor beta chains were read from a single sample in a study of blood T cell repertoires in COVID-19. Clones were sequenced by immunoSEQ multiplex PCR, and TCRdb holds only the in-frame ones, with some missing. This table holds roughly 60,000 clones, 70% to 90% found once. The sequencing input was peripheral blood. The receptors derive from a human donor in a cohort sampled during active COVID-19. Both conserved end residues are part of each CDR3. Fields, in order: V gene, clone size, D gene, J gene, CDR3 protein, CDR3 DNA. D genes are given only for firm matches. Some rows mark clone size as missing; the rest say once, few, many or name a class of expanded clone.

v_call: TRBV28
clone_size: .
d_call: .
j_call: TRBJ2-4
cdr3_aa: CASGARRGRLAAKNIQYF
cdr3_nt: TGTGCCAGCGGGGCCCGGAGGGGGCGGCTCGCGGCCAAAAACATTCAGTACTTC

v_call: TRBV9
clone_size: few
d_call: TRBD1
j_call: TRBJ2-7
cdr3_aa: CASSVSDRVHEQYF
cdr3_nt: TGTGCCAGCAGCGTGTCGGACAGGGTCCACGAGCAGTACTTC

v_call: TRBV29-1
clone_size: .
d_call: TRBD1
j_call: TRBJ2-1
cdr3_aa: CSVDPRDRNYNEQFF
cdr3_nt: TGCAGCGTTGACCCTCGGGACAGGAATTACAATGAGCAGTTCTTC

v_call: TRBV5-8
clone_size: .
d_call: TRBD1
j_call: TRBJ2-1
cdr3_aa: CASSSPDRVYNEQFF
cdr3_nt: TGTGCCAGCAGCTCCCCGGACAGGGTCTACAATGAGCAGTTCTTC

v_call: TRBV2
clone_size: .
d_call: .
j_call: TRBJ1-5
cdr3_aa: CASSDDILYQPQHF
cdr3_nt: TGTGCCAGCAGTGACGACATACTTTATCAGCCCCAGCATTTT

v_call: TRBV7-2
clone_size: once
d_call: TRBD1
j_call: TRBJ1-4
cdr3_aa: CASSLGYRGEEKLFF
cdr3_nt: TGTGCCAGCAGCTTAGGGTACAGGGGAGAGGAAAAACTGTTTTTT

v_call: TRBV10-3
clone_size: .
d_call: TRBD1
j_call: TRBJ2-2
cdr3_aa: CAIGKGTANTGELFF
cdr3_nt: TGTGCCATCGGGAAAGGGACAGCGAACACCGGGGAGCTGTTTTTT

v_call: TRBV6-5
clone_size: .
d_call: TRBD2
j_call: TRBJ2-7
cdr3_aa: CASKTRTSAYEQYF
cdr3_nt: TGTGCCAGCAAGACCCGGACTAGCGCCTACGAGCAGTACTTC

v_call: TRBV19
clone_size: .
d_call: .
j_call: TRBJ1-2
cdr3_aa: CASSIGQFYGYTF
cdr3_nt: TGTGCCAGTAGTATAGGGCAGTTTTATGGCTACACCTTC

v_call: TRBV5-1
clone_size: .
d_call: .
j_call: TRBJ2-5
cdr3_aa: CASRPGANQETQYF
cdr3_nt: TGCGCCAGCCGCCCGGGAGCAAATCAAGAGACCCAGTACTTC

v_call: TRBV11-2
clone_size: .
d_call: .
j_call: TRBJ2-2
cdr3_aa: CASSLPPPATGELFF
cdr3_nt: TGTGCCAGCAGCTTACCCCCGCCAGCGACCGGGGAGCTGTTTTTT

v_call: TRBV19
clone_size: .
d_call: TRBD2
j_call: TRBJ2-7
cdr3_aa: CASSIRTSGKSYEQYF
cdr3_nt: TGTGCCAGTAGTATCCGGACTAGCGGGAAATCCTACGAGCAGTACTTC

v_call: TRBV19
clone_size: .
d_call: TRBD2
j_call: TRBJ2-7
cdr3_aa: CASSPREDKYEQYF
cdr3_nt: TGTGCCAGTAGTCCCCGGGAGGACAAATACGAGCAGTACTTC

v_call: TRBV27
clone_size: .
d_call: .
j_call: TRBJ2-7
cdr3_aa: CASRTLSYEQYF
cdr3_nt: TGTGCCAGCAGGACACTCTCCTACGAGCAGTACTTC

v_call: TRBV6-2/TRBV6-3
clone_size: .
d_call: TRBD1
j_call: TRBJ1-1
cdr3_aa: CASSQITGGIGEAFF
cdr3_nt: TGTGCCAGCAGCCAAATTACAGGGGGCATCGGTGAAGCTTTCTTT

v_call: TRBV15
clone_size: .
d_call: .
j_call: TRBJ2-7
cdr3_aa: CATSPGGTGSYEQYF
cdr3_nt: TGTGCCACCAGCCCCGGGGGGACAGGATCCTACGAGCAGTACTTC

v_call: TRBV7-8
clone_size: .
d_call: .
j_call: TRBJ1-2
cdr3_aa: CASSLVGGDNYGYTF
cdr3_nt: TGTGCCAGCAGCTTAGTTGGCGGGGATAACTATGGCTACACCTTC

v_call: TRBV18
clone_size: once
d_call: TRBD1
j_call: TRBJ1-5
cdr3_aa: CASSPQGQGNNQPQHF
cdr3_nt: TGTGCCAGCTCACCCCAGGGACAGGGAAACAATCAGCCCCAGCATTTT

v_call: TRBV29-1
clone_size: few
d_call: .
j_call: TRBJ2-5
cdr3_aa: CSFRQFQETQYF
cdr3_nt: TGCAGCTTTCGACAGTTCCAAGAGACCCAGTACTTC

v_call: TRBV18
clone_size: .
d_call: TRBD1
j_call: TRBJ1-1
cdr3_aa: CASSPPGTDMNTEAFF
cdr3_nt: TGTGCCAGCTCACCCCCCGGGACAGATATGAACACTGAAGCTTTCTTT

v_call: TRBV15
clone_size: .
d_call: TRBD2
j_call: TRBJ2-7
cdr3_aa: CATSRGGGRAIEQYF
cdr3_nt: TGTGCCACCAGCAGAGGGGGCGGGAGGGCCATCGAGCAGTACTTC

v_call: TRBV28
clone_size: .
d_call: .
j_call: TRBJ2-7
cdr3_aa: CASSPSRGGSYEQYF
cdr3_nt: TGTGCCAGCAGCCCGAGTCGTGGCGGGTCCTACGAGCAGTACTTC

v_call: TRBV18
clone_size: .
d_call: .
j_call: TRBJ1-5
cdr3_aa: CASSPYTEAQPQHF
cdr3_nt: TGTGCCAGCTCACCATACACAGAAGCCCAGCCCCAGCATTTT

v_call: TRBV6-6
clone_size: .
d_call: TRBD2
j_call: TRBJ2-1
cdr3_aa: CASSLGLAGGPLSDNEQFF
cdr3_nt: TGTGCCAGCAGTCTAGGACTAGCGGGAGGGCCCCTTAGTGACAATGAGCAGTTCTTC

v_call: TRBV6-5
clone_size: few
d_call: .
j_call: TRBJ1-6
cdr3_aa: CASRNQGPLHF
cdr3_nt: TGTGCCAGCAGGAACCAGGGTCCCCTCCACTTT

v_call: TRBV28
clone_size: .
d_call: .
j_call: TRBJ2-1
cdr3_aa: CASSLGGSYNEQFF
cdr3_nt: TGTGCCAGCAGTTTAGGGGGGTCCTACAATGAGCAGTTCTTC

v_call: TRBV11-3
clone_size: few
d_call: .
j_call: TRBJ2-1
cdr3_aa: CASSRPGGNEQFF
cdr3_nt: TGTGCCAGCAGCCGACCCGGGGGCAATGAGCAGTTCTTC

v_call: TRBV5-5
clone_size: .
d_call: .
j_call: TRBJ2-2
cdr3_aa: CASSPGGTGELFF
cdr3_nt: TGTGCCAGCAGCCCAGGAGGCACCGGGGAGCTGTTTTTT

v_call: TRBV28
clone_size: .
d_call: TRBD2
j_call: TRBJ2-7
cdr3_aa: CASSLTSGRFYEQYF
cdr3_nt: TGTGCCAGCAGTTTAACTAGCGGGAGATTCTACGAGCAGTACTTC

v_call: TRBV10-1
clone_size: .
d_call: TRBD1
j_call: TRBJ2-2
cdr3_aa: CASSISTGANTGELFF
cdr3_nt: TGCGCCAGCAGTATATCGACAGGGGCGAACACCGGGGAGCTGTTTTTT

v_call: TRBV19
clone_size: few
d_call: .
j_call: TRBJ2-3
cdr3_aa: CASSIARGSLGGDTQYF
cdr3_nt: TGTGCCAGTAGTATAGCGAGAGGAAGCTTGGGTGGAGATACGCAGTATTTT

v_call: TRBV28
clone_size: .
d_call: .
j_call: TRBJ2-7
cdr3_aa: CASSLPQGYEQYF
cdr3_nt: TGTGCCAGCAGTTTGCCACAGGGATACGAGCAGTACTTC

v_call: TRBV15
clone_size: .
d_call: TRBD1
j_call: TRBJ2-7
cdr3_aa: CATSRPRGTGGYEQYF
cdr3_nt: TGTGCCACCAGCAGGCCCCGCGGGACAGGGGGCTACGAGCAGTACTTC

v_call: TRBV5-1
clone_size: .
d_call: TRBD1
j_call: TRBJ1-1
cdr3_aa: CASSRTGEEYTEAFF
cdr3_nt: TGCGCCAGCAGTCGAACAGGGGAGGAGTACACTGAAGCTTTCTTT

v_call: TRBV11-2
clone_size: .
d_call: TRBD2
j_call: TRBJ2-1
cdr3_aa: CASRRAGGPYNEQFF
cdr3_nt: TGTGCCAGCAGGAGAGCGGGGGGGCCCTACAATGAGCAGTTCTTC

v_call: TRBV6-5
clone_size: many
d_call: TRBD1
j_call: TRBJ1-5
cdr3_aa: CASSPTGGNQPQHF
cdr3_nt: TGTGCCAGCAGCCCCACAGGGGGCAATCAGCCCCAGCATTTT

v_call: TRBV28
clone_size: once
d_call: .
j_call: TRBJ2-2
cdr3_aa: CASSRGGTGELFF
cdr3_nt: TGTGCCAGCAGCCGGGGAGGCACCGGGGAGCTGTTTTTT

v_call: TRBV6-5
clone_size: .
d_call: .
j_call: TRBJ1-1
cdr3_aa: CASSPRRGRTEAFF
cdr3_nt: TGTGCCAGCAGCCCGAGGAGGGGCCGGACTGAAGCTTTCTTT

v_call: TRBV6-1
clone_size: .
d_call: TRBD2
j_call: TRBJ2-7
cdr3_aa: CASSSSGRAYEQYF
cdr3_nt: TGTGCCAGCAGCTCAAGCGGGAGGGCATACGAGCAGTACTTC

v_call: TRBV29-1
clone_size: .
d_call: TRBD2
j_call: TRBJ2-3
cdr3_aa: CSVGLPSGSPDTQYF
cdr3_nt: TGCAGCGTTGGGTTGCCTAGCGGGAGCCCAGATACGCAGTATTTT

v_call: TRBV30
clone_size: .
d_call: .
j_call: TRBJ1-6
cdr3_aa: CAWSPLSRQINSPLHF
cdr3_nt: TGTGCCTGGAGTCCCCTCTCGCGACAGATTAATTCACCCCTCCACTTT

v_call: TRBV27
clone_size: .
d_call: TRBD1
j_call: TRBJ2-3
cdr3_aa: CASSHGQGAGGDTQYF
cdr3_nt: TGTGCCAGCAGTCACGGACAGGGGGCCGGGGGGGATACGCAGTATTTT

v_call: TRBV5-6
clone_size: .
d_call: .
j_call: TRBJ1-3
cdr3_aa: CASSLLQGGSSGNTIYF
cdr3_nt: TGTGCCAGCAGCTTGCTTCAGGGAGGGAGCTCTGGAAACACCATATATTTT

v_call: TRBV11-3
clone_size: .
d_call: .
j_call: TRBJ2-7
cdr3_aa: CASSLGPGSSHEQYF
cdr3_nt: TGTGCCAGCAGCTTAGGGCCAGGGTCTTCCCACGAGCAGTACTTC

v_call: TRBV28
clone_size: .
d_call: .
j_call: TRBJ1-5
cdr3_aa: CASKQGAGRQPQHF
cdr3_nt: TGTGCCAGCAAACAGGGAGCTGGCCGACAGCCCCAGCATTTT

v_call: TRBV2
clone_size: once
d_call: .
j_call: TRBJ2-2
cdr3_aa: CASSEGASFGELFF
cdr3_nt: TGTGCCAGCAGTGAAGGCGCTAGCTTCGGGGAGCTGTTTTTT

v_call: TRBV4-1
clone_size: .
d_call: .
j_call: TRBJ2-7
cdr3_aa: CASSQEYYEQYF
cdr3_nt: TGCGCCAGCAGCCAAGAGTACTACGAGCAGTACTTC

v_call: TRBV10-3
clone_size: .
d_call: .
j_call: TRBJ1-1
cdr3_aa: CAIGKNTEAFF
cdr3_nt: TGTGCCATCGGCAAGAACACTGAAGCTTTCTTT

v_call: TRBV20-1
clone_size: .
d_call: .
j_call: TRBJ1-2
cdr3_aa: CSASEGGAFYGYTF
cdr3_nt: TGCAGTGCTAGTGAAGGGGGAGCCTTCTATGGCTACACCTTC

v_call: TRBV3-1/TRBV3-2
clone_size: once
d_call: .
j_call: TRBJ2-2
cdr3_aa: CASSQIGGTGELFF
cdr3_nt: TGTGCCAGCAGCCAAATAGGCGGTACCGGGGAGCTGTTTTTT

v_call: TRBV30
clone_size: .
d_call: .
j_call: TRBJ2-5
cdr3_aa: CAWKGKFPRQETQYF
cdr3_nt: TGTGCCTGGAAGGGGAAGTTCCCCCGCCAAGAGACCCAGTACTTC

v_call: TRBV9
clone_size: .
d_call: TRBD1
j_call: TRBJ1-1
cdr3_aa: CASSQGGNTEAFF
cdr3_nt: TGTGCCAGCAGTCAGGGGGGGAACACTGAAGCTTTCTTT

v_call: TRBV7-2
clone_size: .
d_call: TRBD1
j_call: TRBJ1-6
cdr3_aa: CASSSVGGQGYSPLHF
cdr3_nt: TGTGCCAGCAGTTCAGTCGGGGGACAGGGTTATTCACCCCTCCACTTT

v_call: TRBV4-2
clone_size: .
d_call: TRBD2
j_call: TRBJ2-7
cdr3_aa: CASSQASGRKYEQYF
cdr3_nt: TGTGCCAGCAGCCAAGCAAGCGGGAGGAAATACGAGCAGTACTTC

v_call: TRBV28
clone_size: few
d_call: TRBD2
j_call: TRBJ2-6
cdr3_aa: CASTHGRTTFSGANVLTF
cdr3_nt: TGTGCCAGCACCCACGGGAGGACCACTTTCTCTGGGGCCAACGTCCTGACTTTC

v_call: TRBV19
clone_size: .
d_call: .
j_call: TRBJ1-5
cdr3_aa: CASSGGRGFDQPQHF
cdr3_nt: TGTGCCAGTAGTGGGGGGAGGGGATTTGATCAGCCCCAGCATTTT

v_call: TRBV28
clone_size: .
d_call: .
j_call: TRBJ1-2
cdr3_aa: CASNLGTFSYGYTF
cdr3_nt: TGTGCCAGCAATCTCGGGACTTTCTCCTATGGCTACACCTTC